These 14 T cell receptor beta chains came from one sample sequenced in a study of Graves' ophthalmopathy and Graves' hyperthyroidism. From RNA, the CDR3 regions of TCR beta chains were amplified and sequenced. Second-round multiplex PCR followed a first-round RT-PCR using HTBI primers. TCRdb reprocessed the multiplex PCR reads via MiXCR and lists one record per CDR3 protein. The profile shows under 250,000 distinct CDR3 sequences, roughly 27% of them singletons. The sample taken for sequencing was peripheral blood. The receptors stem from a man over 45 with Graves' ophthalmopathy.

This clonotype was recorded a few times. The rearrangement uses TRBV6-5 and TRBJ2-7; 9 bases match TRBD1. The CDR3 consists of 14 residues. Per the germline V gene, CDR1 is MNHEY and CDR2 is SVGAGI. V lost 2 bases and J lost 6; bases outside the gene matches: 5. The CDR3 loop reads CASSYLSTGGEQYF. CDR3 nucleotides: TGTGCCAGCAGTTACCTCTCGACAGGGGGCGAGCAGTACTTC.

This clonotype was found many times. This sequence joins TRBV7-8 and TRBJ2-5; D not resolved. This CDR3 has 14 amino acids. Per the germline V gene, CDR1 is SGHVS and CDR2 is FQNEAQ. Trimming pared 3 bases from V and 5 bases from J, leaving 13 bases between. The CDR3 bases are TGTGCCAGCAGCTTGGCTGGCGGATGGGAGACCCAGTACTTC. Translated: CASSLAGGWETQYF.

This clonotype was detected many times. The V gene is TRBV6-1, the J gene TRBJ1-1; D is unclear. Trimming shortened V by 3 bases and J by 2 bases, and 7 bases separated the two germline ends. This CDR3 spans 13 amino acids. Germline values: CDR1 MNHNS, CDR2 SASEGT. The CDR3 loop reads CASSEARNTEAFF. Here the CDR3 DNA reads TGTGCCAGCAGTGAGGCCAGAAACACTGAAGCTTTCTTT.

In its sample, this clonotype was seen many times. The V call is TRBV6-1, the J call TRBJ2-5, with TRBD2 identical over 8 bases. The CDR3 spans 15 residues. With 7 bases clipped from V and 5 bases from J, the junction kept 12 bases outside the gene matches. Per germline, CDR1 MNHNS and CDR2 SASEGT. The CDR3 DNA reads TGTGCCAGCAACCCCTGGGCGGGAGGACAGGAGACCCAGTACTTC. Its translation: CASNPWAGGQETQYF.

Many counts were recorded for this clonotype. The chain links TRBV6-5 to TRBJ2-7; TRBD2 matches 8 bases. V lost 2 bases and J lost 4; bases outside the gene matches: 1. Germline CDR1 MNHEY, CDR2 SVGAGI. The CDR3 loop spans 13 amino acids. The CDR3, as DNA: TGTGCCAGCAGTTACAGCGGGAGTTACGAGCAGTACTTC. Protein product: CASSYSGSYEQYF.

Regarding this clonotype: A much larger clone is a single base away; this may be a read error. V gene TRBV4-2 combines with J gene TRBJ1-2; 12 bases map to TRBD1. The junction had 11 bases not matched to a gene; V was cut back by 2 bases and J by 13 bases. The germline gives CDR1 LGHNA, CDR2 YNFKEQ. The CDR3 covers 15 residues. The CDR3 coding sequence is TGTGCCAGCAGCCAACTGGGACAGGGGGCCGTTAGTCCCACCTTC. Residues: CASSQLGQGAVSPTF.

The rearrangement links TRBV6-2 or TRBV6-3 to TRBJ1-1; 9 nucleotides agree with TRBD1. V trimming: 5 bases; J trimming: 0 bases; junction bases outside the gene matches: 4. The CDR3 spans 15 residues. Looked up from germline, CDR1 is MNHEY and CDR2 is SVGEGT. The CDR3 is CASSRDRAVNTEAFF. Here the CDR3 DNA reads TGTGCCAGCAGTAGGGACAGGGCAGTGAACACTGAAGCTTTCTTT.

For the CDR3, the DNA is TGTGCCAGCAGTACAGGGGGGGGAAACTATGGCTACACCTTC. Translated: CASSTGGGNYGYTF. The chain carries TRBV6-1 and TRBJ1-2, with TRBD1 matching over 8 bases. From germline, CDR1 is MNHNS and CDR2 SASEGT. Unmatched junction bases numbered 4, after V lost 5 bases and J lost 2 bases. This CDR3 is built from 14 residues.

This clonotype has ten or more counts. This chain connects TRBV28 to TRBJ1-1; D may be TRBD1 (5 bases). Germline V gene sequence: CDR1 MDHEN, CDR2 SYDVKM. This CDR3 has 14 residues. V was clipped by 2 bases and J by 7 bases, with 14 bases between them. The DNA of the CDR3 is TGTGCCAGCAGTTTACTGAGGGCAGGGAATGAAGCTTTCTTT. Its protein product is CASSLLRAGNEAFF.

The rearrangement uses TRBV12-3 or TRBV12-4 and TRBJ2-5; 7 nucleotides match TRBD1. With V trimmed by 5 bases and J by 2 bases, 5 bases remained unmatched. CDR3 size: 14 residues. CDR3 sequence (DNA): TGTGCCAGCAGTCGCGACAGGGCTCAAGAGACCCAGTACTTC. Amino acid sequence: CASSRDRAQETQYF.

The rearrangement joins TRBV28 to TRBJ1-2; D gene unclear. The CDR3 runs 11 residues. The germline V gene has CDR1 MDHEN and CDR2 SYDVKM. Trimming took off 6 bases at V and 5 bases at J, with 7 bases between the two ends. CDR3 sequence: CASSQSYGYTF. CDR3 in DNA: TGTGCCAGCAGCCAGAGTTATGGCTACACCTTC.

This clonotype was detected many times. The genes are TRBV4-1 and TRBJ1-6; D perhaps matches TRBD1 (5 bases). The germline V and J ends were trimmed by 2 bases and 15 bases, with 14 bases remaining between them. The CDR3 loop spans 13 amino acids. CDR1 MGHRA and CDR2 YSYEKL come from the germline V gene. CDR3 region: CASSQMGDSGLHF. CDR3 in DNA: TGCGCCAGCAGCCAAATGGGGGACTCGGGCCTCCACTTT.

Ten or more counts support this clonotype. The chain couples TRBV6-2 or TRBV6-3 to TRBJ2-7; D is uncertain. Germline loops: CDR1 MNHEY, CDR2 SVGEGT. The CDR3 sequence is 11 residues long. Trimming removed 2 bases from V and 4 bases from J, with 3 bases in between. CDR3 in DNA: TGTGCCAGCAGTTACATTTACGAGCAGTACTTC. It yields the protein CASSYIYEQYF.

This clonotype appeared many times. The chain couples TRBV14 to TRBJ2-7; 7 bases line up with TRBD1. The CDR3 is made up of 14 amino acids. Germline lookup yields CDR1 SGHDN and CDR2 FVKESK. The junction had 9 bases not matched to a gene; V was cut back by 1 base and J by 9 bases. CDR3 amino acids: CASSQVGGRFSQYF. CDR3 bases: TGTGCCAGCAGCCAAGTAGGGGGCCGGTTTTCGCAGTACTTC.